A selection of T cell receptor beta chains follows, all from one sample in a study of T cell responses to AZD1222 COVID-19 vaccine. The repertoire was sequenced with immunoSEQ multiplex PCR; TCRdb's copy has only in-frame clones and lacks some. Among around 95,000 clones listed, approximately 90% were seen once. The sample in question was peripheral blood, obtained on day 0 of AZD1222 vaccination. The source is an adult in good health. Both conserved end residues are part of each CDR3. The D gene is left open where the match is weak. Some rows mark clone size as missing; the rest say once, few, many or name a class of expanded clone.

d_call	v_call	clone_size	j_call	cdr3_aa	cdr3_nt
-	TRBV7-8	-	TRBJ1-4	CASSLNGGEKLFF	TGTGCCAGCAGCTTAAACGGGGGCGAAAAACTGTTTTTT
-	TRBV3-1/TRBV3-2	-	TRBJ2-2	CASSQSFTGELFF	TGTGCCAGCAGCCAGTCCTTCACCGGGGAGCTGTTTTTT
-	TRBV4-3	-	TRBJ1-1	CASGSGLATEAFF	TGCGCCAGCGGCTCGGGGTTGGCCACTGAAGCTTTCTTT
-	TRBV5-4	-	TRBJ2-6	CASSLGSSGANVLTF	TGTGCCAGCAGCTTAGGTAGCTCTGGGGCCAACGTCCTGACTTTC
-	TRBV10-2	-	TRBJ1-5	CASSELGGPQHF	TGCGCCAGCAGTGAACTTGGGGGCCCCCAGCATTTT
-	TRBV28	-	TRBJ1-6	CASSSQKDSPLHF	TGTGCCAGCAGTTCGCAAAAAGATTCACCCCTCCACTTT
TRBD2	TRBV3-1/TRBV3-2	few	TRBJ2-7	CASSQGLAGDIGYEQYF	TGTGCCAGCAGCCAAGGACTAGCGGGAGATATCGGATACGAGCAGTACTTC
-	TRBV19	-	TRBJ2-7	CASSIGATPSYEQYF	TGTGCCAGTAGTATAGGGGCTACCCCTTCCTACGAGCAGTACTTC
TRBD2	TRBV7-6	-	TRBJ2-3	CASSLVAGPTDTQYF	TGTGCCAGCAGCTTAGTAGCGGGACCCACAGATACGCAGTATTTT
-	TRBV5-1	-	TRBJ2-3	CASSSDFTDTQYF	TGCGCCAGCAGCTCGGATTTCACAGATACGCAGTATTTT
-	TRBV5-4	-	TRBJ1-1	CASTTGRMNTEAFF	TGTGCCAGCACCACGGGACGGATGAACACTGAAGCTTTCTTT
-	TRBV5-1	-	TRBJ2-3	CASSFLNTQYF	TGCGCCAGCAGCTTCCTTAATACGCAGTATTTT
-	TRBV4-1	few	TRBJ2-1	CASSPQAGLLNNEQFF	TGCGCCAGCAGCCCCCAGGCGGGACTCCTAAACAATGAGCAGTTCTTC
-	TRBV7-2	once	TRBJ2-7	CASSLRGEQYF	TGTGCCAGCAGCCTCAGGGGTGAGCAGTACTTC
-	TRBV5-4	-	TRBJ1-4	CASSLGQGTNEKLFF	TGTGCCAGCAGCTTGGGCCAGGGCACTAATGAAAAACTGTTTTTT
TRBD2	TRBV2	-	TRBJ2-1	CASSEFAREGGNEQFF	TGTGCCAGCAGTGAATTTGCGCGGGAGGGAGGCAATGAGCAGTTCTTC